This T cell receptor (beta chain) was observed in a study of cytomegalovirus exposure and HLA in healthy donors. Trimming removed 5 bases from V and 2 bases from J; junction bases left unmatched: 11. The CDR3 is 17 amino acids. Germline-derived CDR1 and CDR2 are ENHRY and SYGVKD. Whole-study findings and limits: In presence/absence analyses, roughly uniform sequencing depth across donors was assumed.

Amplification used 60 Vbeta primers and 13 Jbeta primers. Only in-frame clones appear in the TCRdb table, and some are missing; sequencing was by immunoSEQ multiplex PCR. This table holds approximately 110,000 clones. In regard to this clone: Its antigen is as yet unknown.

Specimen: PBMCs. The chain carries TRBV10-3 and TRBJ1-5; TRBD1 matches 8 bases. The origin of this receptor is a man aged 40-55 years in good health and CMV-seronegative. The CDR3 sequence: CAISIQGALDGNQPQHF. CDR3 DNA: TGTGCCATCAGTATCCAGGGGGCGTTGGATGGCAATCAGCCCCAGCATTTT.